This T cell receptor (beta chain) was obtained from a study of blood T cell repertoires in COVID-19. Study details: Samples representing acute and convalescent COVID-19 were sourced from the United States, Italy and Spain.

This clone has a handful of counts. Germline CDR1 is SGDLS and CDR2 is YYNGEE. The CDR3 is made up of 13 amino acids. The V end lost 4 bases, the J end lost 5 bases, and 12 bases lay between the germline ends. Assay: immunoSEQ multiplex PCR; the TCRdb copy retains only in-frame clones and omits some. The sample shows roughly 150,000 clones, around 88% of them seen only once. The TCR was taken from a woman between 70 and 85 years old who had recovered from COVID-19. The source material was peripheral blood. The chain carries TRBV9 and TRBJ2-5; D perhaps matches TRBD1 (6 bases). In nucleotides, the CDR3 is TGTGCCAGCAGCCCAGGACAGTGGGAGACCCAGTACTTC. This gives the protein CASSPGQWETQYF.